The sequence of this T cell receptor (beta chain) was determined in a study of blood T cell repertoires in COVID-19. For the study at large: Acute and convalescent COVID-19 samples came from the United States, Italy and Spain. The analysed material was cDNA or gDNA that came from T cells, B-cell-depleted T cells, or PBMCs.

Original methodology: It was from reference gene primer amplification that nucleated cell counts were estimated. The repertoire was sequenced with immunoSEQ multiplex PCR; TCRdb's copy has only in-frame clones and lacks some. That table furnishes V, J and clone size, whereas the DNA furnished D and trimming. The top ten hold 0.45% to 0.6% of the sample, which has about 150,000 clones, around 90% seen once. Comments on this clone: One junction end disagrees with the germline gene, perhaps due to a read error.

CDR3 length: 14 residues. Germline CDR1 is SSHAT and CDR2 is FNYEAQ (reference sequence). Enrolment of Seattle patients took place during active infection, and they were followed longitudinally. The chain is built from TRBV7-7 and TRBJ2-5, with 8 nucleotides matching TRBD1. Sequenced sample: peripheral blood. This TCR derives from a man in his sixties with COVID-19, enrolled during active disease. CDR3 DNA: TGTGCTAGCAGCCCCGGACAGGGTGAAGAGACCCAGTACTTC. Residues: CASSPGQGEETQYF.